The clone carrying this T cell receptor (beta chain) was counted only a few times. The sample belongs to a study of cytomegalovirus exposure and HLA in healthy donors. The PCR was carried out with 60 Vbeta primers and 13 Jbeta primers. The data were produced by immunoSEQ multiplex PCR, yet TCRdb's version contains in-frame clones alone and is incomplete. Among around 120,000 clones listed, around four fifths were seen once. The germline gives CDR1 MNHNY, CDR2 SVGAGI (reference sequence). V shed 9 bases, J shed 4 bases, and the junction held 9 bases outside the gene matches. This CDR3 comprises 14 residues. Nominally healthy donors were sampled, though unrecorded immune exposures were likely.

Sequencing was performed on PBMCs. J is TRBJ2-7 and V is TRBV6-6, with 10 nucleotides matching TRBD1. This TCR was recovered from a man between 60 and 75 years old in good health and CMV-seropositive. CDR3 protein: CASLSGDRGYEQYF. CDR3 DNA: TGTGCCAGTCTCTCCGGGGACAGGGGATACGAGCAGTACTTC.